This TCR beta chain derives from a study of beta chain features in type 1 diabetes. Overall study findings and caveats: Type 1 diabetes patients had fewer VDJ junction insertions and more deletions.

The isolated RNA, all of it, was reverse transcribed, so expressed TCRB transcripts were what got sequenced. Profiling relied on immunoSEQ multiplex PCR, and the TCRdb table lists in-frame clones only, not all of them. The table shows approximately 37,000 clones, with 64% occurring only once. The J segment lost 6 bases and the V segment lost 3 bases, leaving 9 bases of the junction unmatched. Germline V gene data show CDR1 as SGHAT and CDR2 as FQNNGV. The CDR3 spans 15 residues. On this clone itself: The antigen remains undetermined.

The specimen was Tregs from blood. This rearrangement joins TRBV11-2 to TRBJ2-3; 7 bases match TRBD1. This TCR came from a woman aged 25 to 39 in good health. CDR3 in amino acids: CASSFGDSRSDTQYF. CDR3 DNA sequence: TGTGCCAGCAGCTTTGGGGACAGCCGTAGCGATACGCAGTATTTT. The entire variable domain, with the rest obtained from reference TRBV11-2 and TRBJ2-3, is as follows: EAGVAQSPRYKIIEKRQSVAFWCNPISGHATLYWYQQILGQGPKLLIQFQNNGVVDDSQLPKDRFSAERLKGVDSTLKIQPAKLEDSAVYLCASSFGDSRSDTQYFGPGTRLTVL.